Included here is one T cell receptor beta chain sequence, with context. Its antigen is still unknown. Germline and junction disagree at one end, which may indicate a read error. The source of the sample is a study of blood T cells in healthy people across ages. Findings and limits, study-wide: A roughly linear fall in TCR beta diversity per million T cells was seen with increasing age. When one million T cells were used, diversity estimates were thought to be underestimates.

Combining a sample-barcoded 5' primer with a J-beta primer mix, a second PCR ran for roughly 6 to 11 cycles. MiXCR, applied by TCRdb to the 5' RACE reads, yields one record per CDR3 protein. The sample has roughly 2 million distinct CDR3 sequences, 40% to 55% seen once. CDR1 is DFQATT and CDR2 is SNEGSKA in the germline V gene (reference sequence). The CDR3 has 11 amino acids. The rearrangement uses TRBV20-1 and TRBJ2-7; D unclear. Sample: blood. The receptor was derived from a woman aged 40-49 years in good health. CDR3 bases: TGCAGTGCTAGAGACTCCTCCGAGCAGTACTTC. Translation: CSARDSSEQYF.